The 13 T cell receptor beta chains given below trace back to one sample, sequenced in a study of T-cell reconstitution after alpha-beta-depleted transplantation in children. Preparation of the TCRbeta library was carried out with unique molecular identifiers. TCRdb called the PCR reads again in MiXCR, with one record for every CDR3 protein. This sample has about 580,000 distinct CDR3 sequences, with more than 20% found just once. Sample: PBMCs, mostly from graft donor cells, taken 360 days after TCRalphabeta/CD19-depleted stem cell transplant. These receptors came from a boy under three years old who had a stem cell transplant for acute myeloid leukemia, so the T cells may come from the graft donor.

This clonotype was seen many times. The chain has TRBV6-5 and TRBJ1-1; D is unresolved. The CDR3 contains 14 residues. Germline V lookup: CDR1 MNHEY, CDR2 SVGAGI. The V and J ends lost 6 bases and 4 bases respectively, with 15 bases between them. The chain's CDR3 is CASSPLPGSTEAFF. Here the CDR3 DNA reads TGTGCCAGCAGCCCGCTCCCGGGAAGCACTGAAGCTTTCTTT.

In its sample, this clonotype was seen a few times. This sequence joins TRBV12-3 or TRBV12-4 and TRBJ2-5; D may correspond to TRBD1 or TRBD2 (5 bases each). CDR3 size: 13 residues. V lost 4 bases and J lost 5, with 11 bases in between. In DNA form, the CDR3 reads TGTGCCAGCAGTTCCGGGACCCCCGAGACCCAGTACTTC. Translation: CASSSGTPETQYF.

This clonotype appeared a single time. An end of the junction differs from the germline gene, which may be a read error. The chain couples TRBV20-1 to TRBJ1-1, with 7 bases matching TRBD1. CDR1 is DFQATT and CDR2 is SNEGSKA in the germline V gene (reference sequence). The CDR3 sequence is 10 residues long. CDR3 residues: CSARDRVHYW. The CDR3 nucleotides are TGCAGTGCGAGGGACAGAGTCCATTATTGG.

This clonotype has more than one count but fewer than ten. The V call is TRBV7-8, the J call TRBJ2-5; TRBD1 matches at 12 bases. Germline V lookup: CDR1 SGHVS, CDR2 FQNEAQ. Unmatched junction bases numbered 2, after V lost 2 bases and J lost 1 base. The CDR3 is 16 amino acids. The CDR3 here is CASSLRDRGPQETQYF. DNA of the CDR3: TGTGCCAGCAGCTTACGGGACAGGGGGCCCCAAGAGACCCAGTACTTC.

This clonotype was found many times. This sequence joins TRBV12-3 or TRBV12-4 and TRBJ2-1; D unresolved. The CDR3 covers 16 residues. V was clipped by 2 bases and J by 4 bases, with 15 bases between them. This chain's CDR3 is CASSLRGPPIYNEQFF. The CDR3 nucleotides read TGTGCCAGCAGTTTAAGAGGACCCCCGATTTACAATGAGCAGTTCTTC.

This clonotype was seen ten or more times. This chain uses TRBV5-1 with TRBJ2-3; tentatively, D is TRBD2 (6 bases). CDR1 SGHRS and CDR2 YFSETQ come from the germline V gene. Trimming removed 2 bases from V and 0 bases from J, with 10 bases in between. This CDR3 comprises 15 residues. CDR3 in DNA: TGCGCCAGCAGCTTCGGCGGGGCAAGCACAGATACGCAGTATTTT. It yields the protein CASSFGGASTDTQYF. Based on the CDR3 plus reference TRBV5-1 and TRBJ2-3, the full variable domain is KAGVTQTPRYLIKTRGQQVTLSCSPISGHRSVSWYQQTPGQGLQFLFEYFSETQRNKGNFPGRFSGRQFSNSRSEMNVSTLELGDSALYLCASSFGGASTDTQYFGPGTRLTVL.

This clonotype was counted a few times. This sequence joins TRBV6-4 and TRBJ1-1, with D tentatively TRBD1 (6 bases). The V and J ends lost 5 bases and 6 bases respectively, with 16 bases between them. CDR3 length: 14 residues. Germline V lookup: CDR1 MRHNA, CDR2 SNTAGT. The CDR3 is CASSQIRTDPEAFF. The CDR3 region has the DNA TGTGCCAGCAGTCAGATCCGGACAGACCCTGAAGCTTTCTTT.

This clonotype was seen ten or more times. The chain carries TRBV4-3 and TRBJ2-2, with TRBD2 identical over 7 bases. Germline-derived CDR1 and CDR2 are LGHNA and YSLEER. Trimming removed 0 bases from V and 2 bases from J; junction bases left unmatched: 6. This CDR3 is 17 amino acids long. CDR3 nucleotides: TGCGCCAGCAGCCAAGATGGGGCGGGGGTAAACACCGGGGAGCTGTTTTTT. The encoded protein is CASSQDGAGVNTGELFF.

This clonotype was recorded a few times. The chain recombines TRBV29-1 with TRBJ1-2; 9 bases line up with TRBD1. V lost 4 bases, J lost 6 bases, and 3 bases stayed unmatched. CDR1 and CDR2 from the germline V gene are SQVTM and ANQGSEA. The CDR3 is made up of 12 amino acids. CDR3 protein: CSVGTGEDGYTF. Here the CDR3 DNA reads TGCAGCGTTGGGACAGGGGAAGATGGCTACACCTTC.

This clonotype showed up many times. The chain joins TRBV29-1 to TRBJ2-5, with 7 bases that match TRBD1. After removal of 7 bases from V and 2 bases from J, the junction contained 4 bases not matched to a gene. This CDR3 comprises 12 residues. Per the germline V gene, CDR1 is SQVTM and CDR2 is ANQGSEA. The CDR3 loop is CSGRQGQETQYF. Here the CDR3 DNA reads TGCAGCGGACGACAGGGACAAGAGACCCAGTACTTC. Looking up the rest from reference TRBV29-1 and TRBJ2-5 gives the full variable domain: SAVISQKPSRDICQRGTSLTIQCQVDSQVTMMFWYRQQPGQSLTLIATANQGSEATYESGFVIDKFPISRPNLTFSTLTVSNMSPEDSSIYLCSGRQGQETQYFGPGTRLLVL.

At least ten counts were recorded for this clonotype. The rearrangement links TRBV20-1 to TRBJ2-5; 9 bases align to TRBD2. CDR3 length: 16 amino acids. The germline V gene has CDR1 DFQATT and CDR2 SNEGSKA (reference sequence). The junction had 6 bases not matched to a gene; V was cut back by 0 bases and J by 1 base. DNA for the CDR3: TGCAGTGCTAGAGATTGGATAGCGGGGGCCCAAGAGACCCAGTACTTC. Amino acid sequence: CSARDWIAGAQETQYF.

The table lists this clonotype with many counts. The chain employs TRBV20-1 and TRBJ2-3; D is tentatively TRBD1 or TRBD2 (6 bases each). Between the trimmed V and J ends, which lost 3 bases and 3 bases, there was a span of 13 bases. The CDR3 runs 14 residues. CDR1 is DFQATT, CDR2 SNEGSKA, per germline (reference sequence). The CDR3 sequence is CSASRGAGTDTQYF. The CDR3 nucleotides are TGCAGTGCTAGTAGGGGGGCCGGAACAGATACGCAGTATTTT.

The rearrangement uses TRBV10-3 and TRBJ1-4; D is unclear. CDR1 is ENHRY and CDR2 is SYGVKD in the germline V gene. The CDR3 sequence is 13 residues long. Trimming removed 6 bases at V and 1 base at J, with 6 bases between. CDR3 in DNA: TGTGCCATCAGGGCAGAAACTAATGAAAAACTGTTTTTT. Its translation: CAIRAETNEKLFF.